Sequencing of this T cell receptor (beta chain) was carried out in a study of blood T cell repertoires in COVID-19 (dated by TCRdb to the early 2020s). The study in broad terms: Collaborator samples came from the United States, Italy and Spain and covered acute and convalescent phases of COVID-19. The samples were drawn from two sources: the first 160 participants of the ongoing ImmuneRACE study, and over 1,000 subjects contributed by 6 global collaborators. The repertoires were released in a freely available public database intended as a resource for research on the immune response to SARS-CoV-2. Where available, HLA class I and class II types were obtained from metadata supplied by the sample provider rather than from assay-based typing. The prospective study material was composed of cDNA or gDNA derived from T cells, B-cell-depleted T cells, or PBMCs. Nearly every sample came with metadata listing a de-identified subject ID, COVID-19 status, age in years and sex. Deeply sampled blood TCRbeta repertoires from subjects exposed to, actively infected with, or recovered from COVID-19 were included in the dataset.

Notes on this clone: No cognate antigen has been identified for it. Base qualities are missing; no much larger clone stands one base away.

Unmatched junction bases come to 4, with V trimmed by 3 bases and J by 6 bases. Via the germline V gene, CDR1 is SGHNT and CDR2 YENEEA. The CDR3 numbers 14 residues from cysteine through phenylalanine. The sequence is cut down to CDR3 DNA, 42 bases in frame from base 1. Study-wide conclusions, independent of this receptor: The amount of clinical and demographic metadata varied by source and participant and was provided uncurated.

TCRbeta CDR3 regions were amplified from genomic DNA using the immunoSEQ Assay, a bias-controlled multiplex PCR. Regarding the original processing steps: Within the assay, amplification of reference gene primers was used to estimate how many nucleated cells each sample contained. To quantify the absolute abundance of each unique TCRbeta CDR3 rearrangement, sequence reads were collapsed and filtered. Productive Simpson clonality was computed per sample as the square root of Simpson's diversity index over productive rearrangements. In TCRdb, the immuneACCESS table is reduced to in-frame sequences with V and J assigned. These tables do not hold every clone; where another copy was compared, an unresolved V gene accounts for under half, and the others remain unexplained. The V and J calls and clone size were taken over from that table, and D and trimming were inferred from the DNA. This sample comprises 200,000 or so clones, around 90% of them detected only once. The ten largest clones add up to over 1.5% of the sample.

The collaborating institutions used their own protocols to collect whole blood in K2EDTA tubes. For TCRbeta analysis, collaborators shipped samples in one of three forms: frozen whole blood, isolated PBMCs, or DNA extracted from either of those sample types. The V gene is TRBV11-3 and the J gene is TRBJ2-1, and 8 junctional nucleotides match TRBD1. The receptor was derived from a man between 65 and 85 years old with acute or convalescent COVID-19. The source material was peripheral blood. The CDR3 here reads CASSFPGQVNEQFF. In nucleotides, the sequence is TGTGCCAGCAGCTTCCCGGGACAGGTCAATGAGCAGTTCTTC.